Here is one T cell receptor (beta chain) with its context. These data come from a study of blood T cell repertoires in COVID-19. In the study overall: Acute and convalescent COVID-19 specimens originated in the United States, Italy and Spain. Sources were T cells, B-cell-depleted T cells, or PBMCs; the material itself was cDNA or gDNA.

In the original processing: Scientists estimated how many nucleated cells there were by amplifying reference gene primers. Here immunoSEQ multiplex PCR was the method, and the copy in TCRdb shows in-frame clones only, minus some. V, J and clone size derive from that table, while D and trimming were established from the DNA sequence. The sample comprises some 70,000 clones, roughly 80% of which are singletons, and roughly a tenth rests with the top ten. Sequenced: peripheral blood. This sequence originates from a woman aged 50 to 60 with acute or convalescent COVID-19.

The CDR3 here is CASSQRGLANNEQFF. Here the CDR3 DNA reads TGTGCCAGCAGCCAGAGGGGACTAGCGAACAATGAGCAGTTCTTC. The chain recombines TRBV4-2 with TRBJ2-1, with 10 bases lining up with TRBD2. With 3 bases clipped from V and 5 bases from J, the junction kept 4 bases outside the gene matches. Germline V gene lookup returns CDR1 LGHNA and CDR2 YNFKEQ. The CDR3 sequence is 15 residues long.